The source of this T cell receptor beta chain is a study of blood T cell repertoires in COVID-19. Background on the study: Whether acute or convalescent, the COVID-19 samples came from the United States, Italy and Spain. Sources were T cells, B-cell-depleted T cells, or PBMCs; the material itself was cDNA or gDNA.

This clone was recorded only once. TCRdb's copy holds only in-frame clones and misses some; the assay was immunoSEQ multiplex PCR. The sample carries roughly 82,000 clones, around 80% recorded once. Sequenced material: peripheral blood. This clonotype was obtained from a man in his fifties or sixties with acute or convalescent COVID-19.

CDR3 region: CASSSQQAEAFF. CDR3 bases: TGTGCCAGCAGTTCACAGCAAGCAGAAGCTTTCTTT. This chain uses TRBV28 with TRBJ1-1; D remains unclear. Germline CDR1 is MDHEN and CDR2 is SYDVKM. V was pared by 4 bases and J by 8 bases, with 11 bases between. The CDR3 sequence is 12 residues long.